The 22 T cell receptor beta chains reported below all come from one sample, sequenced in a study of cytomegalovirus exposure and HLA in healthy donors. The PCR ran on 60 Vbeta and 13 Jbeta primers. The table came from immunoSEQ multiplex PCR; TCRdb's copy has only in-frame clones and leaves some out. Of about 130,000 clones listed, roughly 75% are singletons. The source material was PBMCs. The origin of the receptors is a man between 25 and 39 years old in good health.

The DNA for the CDR3 is TGCGCCAGCAGCAGTCCAGGTACTAACTATGGCTACACCTTC. Translation gives CASSSPGTNYGYTF. The genes are TRBV5-1 and TRBJ1-2; no clear D gene. The germline V gene encodes CDR1 SGHRS and CDR2 YFSETQ. V lost 4 bases to trimming and J lost 0 bases, with 10 bases between them. The CDR3 sequence is 14 residues long. Combining the CDR3 with reference TRBV5-1 and TRBJ1-2 gives the whole variable domain KAGVTQTPRYLIKTRGQQVTLSCSPISGHRSVSWYQQTPGQGLQFLFEYFSETQRNKGNFPGRFSGRQFSNSRSEMNVSTLELGDSALYLCASSSPGTNYGYTFGSGTRLTVV.

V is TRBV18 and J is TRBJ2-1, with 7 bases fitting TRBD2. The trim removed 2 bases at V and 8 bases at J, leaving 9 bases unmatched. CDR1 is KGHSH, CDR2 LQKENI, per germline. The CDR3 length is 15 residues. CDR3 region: CASSPVRTSVYEQFF. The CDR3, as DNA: TGTGCCAGCTCACCAGTAAGGACTAGTGTCTATGAGCAGTTCTTC.

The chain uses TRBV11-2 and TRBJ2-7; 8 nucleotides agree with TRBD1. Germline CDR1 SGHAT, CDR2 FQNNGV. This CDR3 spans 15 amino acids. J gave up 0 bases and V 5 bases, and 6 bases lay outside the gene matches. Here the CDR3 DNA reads TGTGCCAGCAGCGTCCTCGGACAGGGCTCCTACGAGCAGTACTTC. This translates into CASSVLGQGSYEQYF.

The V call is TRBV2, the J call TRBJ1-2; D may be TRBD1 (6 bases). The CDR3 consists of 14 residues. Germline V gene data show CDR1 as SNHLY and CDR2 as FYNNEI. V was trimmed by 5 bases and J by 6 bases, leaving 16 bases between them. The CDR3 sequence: CASSTRGGANGYTF. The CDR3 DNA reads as TGTGCCAGCAGTACAAGGGGGGGGGCGAATGGCTACACCTTC.

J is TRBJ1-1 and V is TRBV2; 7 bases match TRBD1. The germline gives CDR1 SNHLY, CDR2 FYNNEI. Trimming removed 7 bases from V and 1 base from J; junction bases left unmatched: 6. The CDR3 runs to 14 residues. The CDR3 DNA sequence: TGTGCCAGCACCCAGGGGGTGGGGAACACTGAAGCTTTCTTT. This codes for CASTQGVGNTEAFF.

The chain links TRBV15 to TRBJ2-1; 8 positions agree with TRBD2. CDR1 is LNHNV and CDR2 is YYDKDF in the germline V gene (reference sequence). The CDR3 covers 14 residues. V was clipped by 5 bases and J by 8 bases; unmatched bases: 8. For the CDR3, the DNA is TGTGCCACCAGCTGGAGCGGGAGTCGGGATGAGCAGTTCTTC. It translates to CATSWSGSRDEQFF.

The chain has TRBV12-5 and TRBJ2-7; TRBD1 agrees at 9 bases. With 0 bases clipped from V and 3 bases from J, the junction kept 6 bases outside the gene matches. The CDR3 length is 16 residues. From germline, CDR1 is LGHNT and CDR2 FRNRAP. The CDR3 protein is CASGLVLGDRVYEQYF. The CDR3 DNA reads TGTGCTAGTGGTTTGGTACTCGGGGACAGGGTCTACGAGCAGTACTTC.

The CDR3 DNA is TGTGCCAGCAGCCCCGGACAGTTCAATCAGCCCCAGCATTTT. It translates to CASSPGQFNQPQHF. This chain connects TRBV28 to TRBJ1-5; D is possibly TRBD1 (6 bases). CDR1 MDHEN and CDR2 SYDVKM come from the germline V gene. The CDR3 contains 14 residues. The V gene lost 6 bases and the J gene lost 3 bases, with 12 bases spanning the gap.

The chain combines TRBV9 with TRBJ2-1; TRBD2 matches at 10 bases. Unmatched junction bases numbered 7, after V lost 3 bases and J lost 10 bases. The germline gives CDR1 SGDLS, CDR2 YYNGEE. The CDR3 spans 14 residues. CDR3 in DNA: TGTGCCAGCAGCGGAATGACTAGCGGGTGGGAGCAGTTCTTC. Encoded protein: CASSGMTSGWEQFF.

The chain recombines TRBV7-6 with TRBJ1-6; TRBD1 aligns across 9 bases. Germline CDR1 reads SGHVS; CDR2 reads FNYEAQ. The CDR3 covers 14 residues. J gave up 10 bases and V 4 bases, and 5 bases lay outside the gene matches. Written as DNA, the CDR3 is TGTGCCAGCAGCTCGGACAGGGGTTTATCACCCCTCCACTTT. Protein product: CASSSDRGLSPLHF. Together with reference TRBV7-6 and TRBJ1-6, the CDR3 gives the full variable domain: GAGVSQSPRYKVTKRGQDVALRCDPISGHVSLYWYRQALGQGPEFLTYFNYEAQQDKSGLPNDRFSAERPEGSISTLTIQRTEQRDSAMYRCASSSDRGLSPLHFGNGTRLTVT.

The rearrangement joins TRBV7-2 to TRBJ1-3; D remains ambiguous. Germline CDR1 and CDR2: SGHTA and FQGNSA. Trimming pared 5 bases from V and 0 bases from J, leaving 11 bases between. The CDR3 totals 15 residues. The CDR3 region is CASSDTAFSGNTIYF. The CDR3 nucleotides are TGTGCCAGCAGCGATACAGCATTCTCTGGAAACACCATATATTTT. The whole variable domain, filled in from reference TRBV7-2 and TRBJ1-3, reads GAGVSQSPSNKVTEKGKDVELRCDPISGHTALYWYRQSLGQGLEFLIYFQGNSAPDKSGLPSDRFSAERTGGSVSTLTIQRTQQEDSAVYLCASSDTAFSGNTIYFGEGSWLTVV.

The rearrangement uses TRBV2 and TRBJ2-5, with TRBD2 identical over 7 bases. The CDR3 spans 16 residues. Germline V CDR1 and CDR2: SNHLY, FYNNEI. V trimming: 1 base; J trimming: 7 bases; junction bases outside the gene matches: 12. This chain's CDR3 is CASSEDSAGAAGTQYF. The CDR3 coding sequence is TGTGCCAGCAGTGAAGATTCGGCGGGAGCGGCAGGGACCCAGTACTTC.

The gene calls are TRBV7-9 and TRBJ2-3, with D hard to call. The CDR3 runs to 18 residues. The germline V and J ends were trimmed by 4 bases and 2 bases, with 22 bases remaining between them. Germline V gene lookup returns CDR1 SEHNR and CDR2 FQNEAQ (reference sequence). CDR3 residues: CASSSGPATRRSTDTQYF. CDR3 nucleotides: TGTGCCAGCAGCTCAGGCCCCGCCACACGTCGGTCCACAGATACGCAGTATTTT.

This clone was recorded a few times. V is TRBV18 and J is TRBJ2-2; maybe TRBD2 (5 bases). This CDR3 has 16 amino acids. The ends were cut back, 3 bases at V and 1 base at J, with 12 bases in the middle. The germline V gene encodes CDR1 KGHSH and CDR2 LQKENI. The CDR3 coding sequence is TGTGCCAGCTCACCGGGGAGCGGAGGGAACACCGGGGAGCTGTTTTTT. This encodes CASSPGSGGNTGELFF.

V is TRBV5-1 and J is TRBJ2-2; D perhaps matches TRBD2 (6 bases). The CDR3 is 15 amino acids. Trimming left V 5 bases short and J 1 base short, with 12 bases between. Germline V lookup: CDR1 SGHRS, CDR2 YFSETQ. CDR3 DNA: TGCGCCAGCAGGAGGTGGGAGGTGAACACCGGGGAGCTGTTTTTT. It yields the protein CASRRWEVNTGELFF.

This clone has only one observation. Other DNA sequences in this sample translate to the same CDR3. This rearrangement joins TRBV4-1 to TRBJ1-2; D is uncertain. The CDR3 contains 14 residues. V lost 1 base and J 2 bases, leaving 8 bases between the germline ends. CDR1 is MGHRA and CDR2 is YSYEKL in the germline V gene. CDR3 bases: TGCGCCAGCAGCCAAGGAGGCGCGAACTATGGCTACACCTTC. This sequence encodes CASSQGGANYGYTF.

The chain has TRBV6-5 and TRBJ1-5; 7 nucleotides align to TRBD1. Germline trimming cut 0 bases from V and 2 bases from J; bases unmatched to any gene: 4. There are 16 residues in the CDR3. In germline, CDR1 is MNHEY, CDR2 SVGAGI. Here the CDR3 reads CASSYSRGPGNQPQHF. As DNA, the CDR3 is TGTGCCAGCAGTTACTCGAGGGGGCCAGGCAATCAGCCCCAGCATTTT.

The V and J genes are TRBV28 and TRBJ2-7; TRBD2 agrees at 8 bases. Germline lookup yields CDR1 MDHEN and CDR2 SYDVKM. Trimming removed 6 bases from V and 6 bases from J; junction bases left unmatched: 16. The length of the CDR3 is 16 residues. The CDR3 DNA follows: TGTGCCAGCAGCGACGTTCTAGCGGGCAAAGGAGGCGAGCAGTACTTC. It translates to CASSDVLAGKGGEQYF. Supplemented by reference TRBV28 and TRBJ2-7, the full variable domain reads DVKVTQSSRYLVKRTGEKVFLECVQDMDHENMFWYRQDPGLGLRLIYFSYDVKMKEKGDIPEGYSVSREKKERFSLILESASTNQTSMYLCASSDVLAGKGGEQYFGPGTRLTVT.

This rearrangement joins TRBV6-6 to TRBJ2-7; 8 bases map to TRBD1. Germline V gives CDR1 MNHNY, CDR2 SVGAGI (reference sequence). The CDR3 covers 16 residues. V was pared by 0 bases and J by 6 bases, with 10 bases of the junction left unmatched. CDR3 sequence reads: CASSYSIGTGESEQYF. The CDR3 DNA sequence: TGTGCCAGCAGTTACTCGATCGGGACAGGCGAAAGCGAGCAGTACTTC.

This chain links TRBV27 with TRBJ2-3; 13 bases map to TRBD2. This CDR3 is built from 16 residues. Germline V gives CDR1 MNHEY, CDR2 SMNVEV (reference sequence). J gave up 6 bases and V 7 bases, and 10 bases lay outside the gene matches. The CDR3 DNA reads TGTGCCAGCACCGTCCGAGGGACTAGCGGGGAGGATACGCAGTATTTT. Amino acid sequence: CASTVRGTSGEDTQYF.

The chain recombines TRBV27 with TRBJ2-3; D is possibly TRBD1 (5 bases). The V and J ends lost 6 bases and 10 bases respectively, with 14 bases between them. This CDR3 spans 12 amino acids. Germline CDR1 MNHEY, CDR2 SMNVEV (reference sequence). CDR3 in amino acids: CASRTQGLAQYF. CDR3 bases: TGTGCCAGCAGGACCCAGGGATTGGCGCAGTATTTT.

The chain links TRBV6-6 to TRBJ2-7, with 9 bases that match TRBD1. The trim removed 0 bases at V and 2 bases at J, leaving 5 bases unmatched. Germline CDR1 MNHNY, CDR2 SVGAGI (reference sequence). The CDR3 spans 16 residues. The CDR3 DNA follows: TGTGCCAGCAGTTACTCCCCGACAGGGGGAGCCTACGAGCAGTACTTC. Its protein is CASSYSPTGGAYEQYF.